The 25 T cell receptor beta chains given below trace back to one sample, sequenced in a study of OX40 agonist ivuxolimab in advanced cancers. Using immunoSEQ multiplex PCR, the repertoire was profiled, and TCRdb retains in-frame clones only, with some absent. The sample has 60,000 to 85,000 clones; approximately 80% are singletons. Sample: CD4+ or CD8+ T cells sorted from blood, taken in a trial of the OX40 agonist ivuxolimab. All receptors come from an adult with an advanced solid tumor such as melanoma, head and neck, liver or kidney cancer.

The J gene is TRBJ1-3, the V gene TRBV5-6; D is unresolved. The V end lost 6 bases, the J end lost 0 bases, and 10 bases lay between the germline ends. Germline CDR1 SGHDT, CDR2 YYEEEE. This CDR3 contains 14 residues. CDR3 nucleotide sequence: TGTGCCAGCACCCTACGCAGCTCTGGAAACACCATATATTTT. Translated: CASTLRSSGNTIYF.

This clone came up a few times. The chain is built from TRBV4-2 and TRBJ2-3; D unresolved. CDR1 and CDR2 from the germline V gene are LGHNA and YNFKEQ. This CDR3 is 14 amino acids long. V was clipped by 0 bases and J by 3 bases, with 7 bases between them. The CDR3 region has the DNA TGTGCCAGCAGCCAAGAACGAGGAACAGATACGCAGTATTTT. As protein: CASSQERGTDTQYF.

CDR3 residues: CASSLAGWTQYF. Here the CDR3 DNA reads TGTGCCAGCAGTCTAGCGGGGTGGACCCAGTACTTC. V gene TRBV2 combines with J gene TRBJ2-5, with 9 bases aligning to TRBD2. Germline assignment: CDR1 SNHLY and CDR2 FYNNEI. This CDR3 is 12 amino acids long. V shed 5 bases and J 7 bases; nucleotides not matched to a gene: 2. Together with reference TRBV2 and TRBJ2-5, the CDR3 gives the full variable domain: EPEVTQTPSHQVTQMGQEVILRCVPISNHLYFYWYRQILGQKVEFLVSFYNNEISEKSEIFDDQFSVERPDGSNFTLKIRSTKLEDSAMYFCASSLAGWTQYFGPGTRLLVL.

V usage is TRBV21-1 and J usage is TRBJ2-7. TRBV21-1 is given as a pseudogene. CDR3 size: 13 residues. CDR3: CARDGWDSYEQYF. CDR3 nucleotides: TGTGCCAGAGACGGGTGGGACTCCTACGAGCAGTACTTC.

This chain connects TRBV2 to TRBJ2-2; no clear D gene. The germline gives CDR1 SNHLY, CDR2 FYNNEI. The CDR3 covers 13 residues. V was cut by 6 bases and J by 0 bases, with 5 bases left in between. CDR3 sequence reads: CASRITNTGELFF. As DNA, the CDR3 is TGTGCCAGCAGAATTACGAACACCGGGGAGCTGTTTTTT.

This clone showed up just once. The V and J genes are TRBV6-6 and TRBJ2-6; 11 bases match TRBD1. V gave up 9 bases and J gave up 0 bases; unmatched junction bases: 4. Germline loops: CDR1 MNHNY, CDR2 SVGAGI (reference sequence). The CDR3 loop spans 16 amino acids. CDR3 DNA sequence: TGTGCCAGTCGAGGGACAGGGGGCTCTGGGGCCAACGTCCTGACTTTC. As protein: CASRGTGGSGANVLTF.

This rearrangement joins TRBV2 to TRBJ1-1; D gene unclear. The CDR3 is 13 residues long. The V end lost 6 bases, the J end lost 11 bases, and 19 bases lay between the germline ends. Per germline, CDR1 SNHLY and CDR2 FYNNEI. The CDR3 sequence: CASRRDVDSRAFF. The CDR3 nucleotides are TGTGCCAGCAGAAGAGATGTGGACTCGCGGGCTTTCTTT.

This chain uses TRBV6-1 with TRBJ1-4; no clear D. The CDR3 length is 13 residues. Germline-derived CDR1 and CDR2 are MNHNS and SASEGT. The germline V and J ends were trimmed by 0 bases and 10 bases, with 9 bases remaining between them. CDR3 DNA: TGTGCCAGCAGTGAAGCCTCGGAGAGAAAACTGTTTTTT. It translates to CASSEASERKLFF.

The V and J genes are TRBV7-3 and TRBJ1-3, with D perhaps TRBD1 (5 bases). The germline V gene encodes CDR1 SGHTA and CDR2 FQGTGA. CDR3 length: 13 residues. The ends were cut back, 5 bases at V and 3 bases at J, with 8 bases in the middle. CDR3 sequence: CASSTGGGNTIYF. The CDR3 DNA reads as TGTGCCAGCAGCACGGGGGGTGGAAACACCATATATTTT.

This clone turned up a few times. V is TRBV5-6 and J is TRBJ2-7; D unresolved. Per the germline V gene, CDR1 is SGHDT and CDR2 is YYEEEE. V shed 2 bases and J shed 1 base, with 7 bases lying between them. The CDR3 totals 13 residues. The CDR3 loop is CASSFTESYEQYF. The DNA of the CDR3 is TGTGCCAGCAGCTTTACGGAGTCCTACGAGCAGTACTTC.

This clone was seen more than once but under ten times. The CDR3 sequence is CAINGDRTLNYGYTF. The CDR3, as DNA: TGTGCCATCAATGGGGACAGGACACTAAACTATGGCTACACCTTC. The chain combines TRBV10-3 with TRBJ1-2, with 8 positions matching TRBD1. Germline V gene lookup returns CDR1 ENHRY and CDR2 SYGVKD. V shed 7 bases and J 2 bases; nucleotides not matched to a gene: 9. The CDR3 length is 15 residues.

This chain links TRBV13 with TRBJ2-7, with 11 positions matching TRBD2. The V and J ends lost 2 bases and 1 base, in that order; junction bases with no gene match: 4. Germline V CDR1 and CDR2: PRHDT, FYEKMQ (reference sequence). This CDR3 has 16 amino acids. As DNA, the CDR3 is TGTGCCAGCAGCTTAACCCGACTAGCGGGGTCCTACGAGCAGTACTTC. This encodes CASSLTRLAGSYEQYF.

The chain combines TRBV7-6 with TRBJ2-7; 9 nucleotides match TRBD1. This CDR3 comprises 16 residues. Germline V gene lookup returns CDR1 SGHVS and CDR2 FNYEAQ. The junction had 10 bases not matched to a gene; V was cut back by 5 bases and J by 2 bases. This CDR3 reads CASSPGPGTGPYEQYV. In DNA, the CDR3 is TGTGCCAGCAGCCCTGGGCCGGGGACAGGGCCCTACGAGCAGTACGTC.

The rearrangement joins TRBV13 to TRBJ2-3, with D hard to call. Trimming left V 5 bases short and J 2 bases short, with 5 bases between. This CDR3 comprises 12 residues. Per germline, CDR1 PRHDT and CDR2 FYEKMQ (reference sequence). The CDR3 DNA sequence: TGTGCCAGCAGCATAGACACAGATACGCAGTATTTT. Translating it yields CASSIDTDTQYF.

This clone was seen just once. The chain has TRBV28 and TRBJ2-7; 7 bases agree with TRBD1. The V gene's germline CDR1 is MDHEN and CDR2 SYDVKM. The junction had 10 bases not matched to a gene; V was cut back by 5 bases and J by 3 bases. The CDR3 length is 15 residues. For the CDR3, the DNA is TGTGCCAGCAGTCCACAGGGGCCCCTTTTCTACGAGCAGTACGTC. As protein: CASSPQGPLFYEQYV.

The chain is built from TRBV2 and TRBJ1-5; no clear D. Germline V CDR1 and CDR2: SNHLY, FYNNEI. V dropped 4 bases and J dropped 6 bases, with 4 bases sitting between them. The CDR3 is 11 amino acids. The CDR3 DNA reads TGTGCCAGCAGTGGTGGTCAGCCCCAGCATTTT. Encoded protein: CASSGGQPQHF.

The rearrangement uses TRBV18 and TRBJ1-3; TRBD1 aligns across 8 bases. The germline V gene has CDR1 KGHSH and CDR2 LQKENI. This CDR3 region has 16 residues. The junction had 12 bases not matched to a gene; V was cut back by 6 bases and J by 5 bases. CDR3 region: CASSLRRDRSRNTIYF. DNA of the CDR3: TGTGCCAGCTCGCTTCGTCGGGACAGGTCCCGAAACACCATATATTTT.

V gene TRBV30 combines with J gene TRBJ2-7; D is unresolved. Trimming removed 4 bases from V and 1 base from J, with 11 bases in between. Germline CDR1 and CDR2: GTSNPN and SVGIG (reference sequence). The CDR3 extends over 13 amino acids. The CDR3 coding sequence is TGTGCCTGGACAGTCCACTCTTCCTACGAGCAGTACTTC. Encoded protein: CAWTVHSSYEQYF.

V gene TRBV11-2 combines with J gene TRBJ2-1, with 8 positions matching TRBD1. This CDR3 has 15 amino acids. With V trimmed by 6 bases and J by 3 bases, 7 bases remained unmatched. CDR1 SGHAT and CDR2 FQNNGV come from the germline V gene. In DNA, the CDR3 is TGTGCCAGCAGGGCCGGGACAGGCTACTACAATGAGCAGTTCTTC. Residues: CASRAGTGYYNEQFF.

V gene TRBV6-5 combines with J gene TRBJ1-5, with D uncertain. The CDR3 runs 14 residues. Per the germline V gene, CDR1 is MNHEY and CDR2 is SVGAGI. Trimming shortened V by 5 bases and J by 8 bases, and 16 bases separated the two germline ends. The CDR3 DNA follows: TGTGCCAGCAGTCTCCGAGGAGGGAGTAAGCCCCAGCATTTT. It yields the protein CASSLRGGSKPQHF.

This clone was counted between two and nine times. The CDR3 bases are TGTGCCAGCAGCTCCGGGGGACAGGGGCGGGGGACCCAGTACTTC. Translation gives CASSSGGQGRGTQYF. The chain recombines TRBV7-2 with TRBJ2-5, with TRBD1 matching over 10 bases. The length of the CDR3 is 15 residues. The V gene end was trimmed by 4 bases and the J gene end by 7 bases; junction bases not matched to a gene: 9. CDR1 and CDR2 from the germline V gene are SGHTA and FQGNSA.

The CDR3 region has the DNA TGCGCCAGCAGCCCTCAAGCGGGAGTGGGCTACGAGCAGTACTTC. Its protein is CASSPQAGVGYEQYF. The rearrangement joins TRBV4-1 to TRBJ2-7, with TRBD2 matching 8 bases. Germline CDR1 MGHRA, CDR2 YSYEKL. CDR3 size: 15 residues. Trimming at V came to 4 bases and at J to 3 bases, leaving 8 bases not matched to a gene.

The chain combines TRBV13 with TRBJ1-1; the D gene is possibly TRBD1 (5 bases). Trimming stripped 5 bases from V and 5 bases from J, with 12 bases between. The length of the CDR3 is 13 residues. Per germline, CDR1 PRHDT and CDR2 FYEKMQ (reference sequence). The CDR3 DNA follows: TGTGCCAGCAGCACGACAGTAAGGACTGAAGCTTTCTTT. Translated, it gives CASSTTVRTEAFF.

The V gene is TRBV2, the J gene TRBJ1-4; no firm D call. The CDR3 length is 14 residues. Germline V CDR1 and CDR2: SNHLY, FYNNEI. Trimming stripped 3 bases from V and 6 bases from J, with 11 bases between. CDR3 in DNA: TGTGCCAGCAGTGATTCGATGGCAGATGAAAAACTGTTTTTT. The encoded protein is CASSDSMADEKLFF.

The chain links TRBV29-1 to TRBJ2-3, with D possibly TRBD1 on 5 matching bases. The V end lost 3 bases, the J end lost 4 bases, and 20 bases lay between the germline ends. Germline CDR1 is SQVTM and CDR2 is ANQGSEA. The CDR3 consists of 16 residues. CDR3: CSVDRPHKGRADTQYF. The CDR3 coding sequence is TGCAGCGTTGATCGCCCTCACAAGGGGCGCGCAGATACGCAGTATTTT.